Here is one T cell receptor beta chain with its context. Data came from immunoSEQ multiplex PCR; TCRdb stores just in-frame clones and leaves some out. Among a few thousand clones listed, roughly nine tenths were seen once. The data are from a study of circulating and synovial CD4+ cells in juvenile arthritis. This CDR3 spans 17 amino acids. The V end was cut by 0 bases, the J end by 4 bases, with 16 bases between. The germline V gene encodes CDR1 SGHRS and CDR2 YFSETQ. Sorted cells were HLA-DR+CD14-CD3+CD4+CD25low/- peripheral blood cells. The receptor's source is a human donor with juvenile idiopathic arthritis. This sequence joins TRBV5-1 and TRBJ2-2; the D gene is possibly TRBD1 (5 bases). Sequencing was performed on HLA-DR+ CD4+ T cells from blood. The subset: circulating pathogenic-like lymphocytes, sorted as HLA-DR+CD14-CD3+CD4+CD25low/- blood T cells. CDR3 sequence (DNA): TGCGCCAGCAGCTTGGATCCAGCCAGGGTAGTCACCGGGGAGCTGTTTTTT. It specifies CASSLDPARVVTGELFF.